This T cell receptor beta chain came from a study of T cell responses to AZD1222 COVID-19 vaccine. The CDR3 is 14 residues long. The V and J ends lost 5 bases and 3 bases, in that order; junction bases with no gene match: 7. Germline CDR1 and CDR2: MDHEN and SYDVKM. With regard to this clone: Its cognate antigen is unknown.

Study-level results: Epitopes outside B.1.351 and B.1.1.7 mutated regions reportedly drew nearly half of spike TCRs. The breadth and depth of Spike-specific TCRs increased once two AZD1222 doses had been given. White British people made up most donors, females outnumbered males, and clonal diversity was possibly underestimated.

Sequencing was performed with immunoSEQ multiplex PCR; in TCRdb, only in-frame clones are kept and a portion is missing. The repertoire holds 90,000 to 130,000 clones, with 88% as singletons. The rearrangement uses TRBV28 and TRBJ2-7; 7 positions match TRBD2. Sequences were derived from peripheral blood, sampled on day 0 of AZD1222 vaccination. This sequence was found in an adult in good health. Here the CDR3 DNA reads TGTGCCAGCAGTCCACGGGGGGAATTCTACGAGCAGTACTTC. Protein sequence: CASSPRGEFYEQYF. The complete variable domain, with remaining parts taken from reference TRBV28 and TRBJ2-7, reads DVKVTQSSRYLVKRTGEKVFLECVQDMDHENMFWYRQDPGLGLRLIYFSYDVKMKEKGDIPEGYSVSREKKERFSLILESASTNQTSMYLCASSPRGEFYEQYFGPGTRLTVT.